The 11 T cell receptor beta chains reported below all come from one sample, sequenced in a study of T cell repertoires in cytomegalovirus infection. MiXCR, run by TCRdb on the reads, gives a single entry per CDR3 protein. The repertoire holds about 60,000 distinct CDR3 sequences, with about a third as singletons. The antigens for these receptors are not known. Sequenced input: PBMCs, sequenced either directly or after in vitro stimulation (not recorded which). These receptors originate from a human donor in good health (CMV status not recorded). Some clones in this sample may be carry-over from other donors' samples.

Written as DNA, the CDR3 is TGTGCCAGCAACCCAGGGAGGGCTGATCAGCCCCAGCATTTT. It specifies CASNPGRADQPQHF. The chain links TRBV28 to TRBJ1-5, with TRBD1 as a possible D gene (5 bases). This CDR3 contains 14 residues. Germline V gene sequence: CDR1 MDHEN, CDR2 SYDVKM. V lost 7 bases and J lost 5, with 15 bases in between.

This clonotype was seen only a few times. CDR3 sequence (DNA): TGTGCCAGCAGCCCCGGGACAGGGGCTGGAAACACCATATATTTT. Protein: CASSPGTGAGNTIYF. The chain carries TRBV7-6 and TRBJ1-3, with 10 bases matching TRBD1. Germline CDR1 SGHVS, CDR2 FNYEAQ. There are 15 residues in the CDR3. J was trimmed by 2 bases and V by 5 bases; bases with no gene match: 3.

As for this clonotype: The conserved closing phenylalanine or tryptophan is absent in this CDR3, likely reflecting a read error. The V gene is TRBV7-2, the J gene TRBJ2-7, with 9 bases identical to TRBD2. The CDR3 length is 18 residues. CDR1 is SGHTA and CDR2 is FQGNSA in the germline V gene. V was pared by 7 bases and J by 1 base, with 17 bases of the junction left unmatched. CDR3 loop: CASTPRLAGPGWSYEQYL. DNA for the CDR3: TGTGCCAGCACCCCGCGGCTAGCGGGACCCGGATGGTCCTACGAGCAGTACTTA.

The chain couples TRBV9 to TRBJ1-2, with D unclear. This CDR3 spans 14 amino acids. Trimming removed 0 bases at V and 4 bases at J, with 10 bases between. Germline lookup yields CDR1 SGDLS and CDR2 YYNGEE. CDR3 region: CASSVGVGTYGYTF. The CDR3 nucleotides are TGTGCCAGCAGCGTAGGGGTGGGAACCTATGGCTACACCTTC.

A few counts support this clonotype. V is TRBV7-6 and J is TRBJ2-5; tentatively, D is TRBD2 (5 bases). The CDR3 covers 15 residues. Germline V gene data show CDR1 as SGHVS and CDR2 as FNYEAQ. V shed 3 bases and J shed 8 bases, with 19 bases lying between them. The CDR3 sequence: CASSFPRREKRTQYF. In DNA, the CDR3 is TGTGCCAGCAGCTTCCCCCGAAGGGAGAAGAGAACCCAGTACTTC.

The chain uses TRBV19 and TRBJ2-1; 12 bases are shared with TRBD2. With 5 bases clipped from V and 0 bases from J, the junction kept 8 bases outside the gene matches. The CDR3 contains 18 residues. Germline V gene sequence: CDR1 LNHDA, CDR2 SQIVND (reference sequence). The CDR3 loop is CASSSFGLAGISYNEQFF. The CDR3 DNA is TGTGCCAGTAGTTCCTTTGGACTAGCGGGAATCTCCTACAATGAGCAGTTCTTC.

The rearrangement links TRBV7-4 to TRBJ1-4, with a tentative D call TRBD1 (6 bases). V lost 2 bases to trimming and J lost 4 bases, with 11 bases between them. Germline CDR1 reads SGHVT; CDR2 reads SQSDAQ. This CDR3 is 15 amino acids long. The CDR3 sequence is CASSLQTGDNEKLFF. DNA of the CDR3: TGTGCCAGCAGCTTACAGACAGGAGATAATGAAAAACTGTTTTTT.

V and J are TRBV5-4 and TRBJ2-1; 10 bases line up with TRBD2. The CDR3 spans 16 residues. Germline V gene data show CDR1 as SGHNT and CDR2 as YYREEE (reference sequence). V shed 0 bases and J 5 bases; nucleotides not matched to a gene: 5. CDR3 in amino acids: CASSLVGGLANNEQFF. The CDR3 region has the DNA TGTGCCAGCAGCTTGGTGGGGGGACTAGCGAACAATGAGCAGTTCTTC.

This clonotype was detected a few times. V usage is TRBV11-2 and J usage is TRBJ1-1; D unresolved. Germline-derived CDR1 and CDR2 are SGHAT and FQNNGV. The CDR3 totals 14 residues. Trimming took off 3 bases at V and 2 bases at J, with 10 bases between the two ends. The CDR3 loop is CASSFRGRNTEAFF. CDR3 coding DNA: TGTGCCAGCAGCTTTCGCGGGCGAAACACTGAAGCTTTCTTT.

This clonotype was observed a few times. The chain combines TRBV29-1 with TRBJ2-1, with 9 bases that match TRBD2. Germline V gene lookup returns CDR1 SQVTM and CDR2 ANQGSEA. The ends lost 6 bases at V and 11 bases at J; junction bases unmatched: 8. The CDR3 has 12 amino acids. The CDR3 DNA reads TGCAGCGTGGCCACTAGCGGGTCCCAGCAGTTCTTC. It specifies CSVATSGSQQFF.

The chain joins TRBV4-1 to TRBJ2-1, with D possibly being TRBD2 (6 bases). Trimming took 0 bases from V and 0 from J, leaving 6 bases between them. The CDR3 length is 15 residues. The germline V gene encodes CDR1 MGHRA and CDR2 YSYEKL. The CDR3 sequence is CASSQDGSSYNEQFF. Here the CDR3 DNA reads TGCGCCAGCAGCCAAGACGGGAGCTCCTACAATGAGCAGTTCTTC.